The rows below give T cell receptor beta chains drawn from one sample of a study of cytotoxic CD8 clonotypes in ibrutinib-treated CLL. Clones were sequenced by immunoSEQ multiplex PCR, and TCRdb holds only the in-frame ones, with some missing. The sample comprises some 81,000 clones, more than 75% of which are singletons, and about 4.4% rests with the top ten. The sequenced sample was PBMCs, obtained after 12 months of ibrutinib treatment. These receptors were taken from a human donor with chronic lymphocytic leukemia. Both conserved end residues are part of each CDR3. A D gene is named only where the DNA matches it firmly. Size is omitted from some rows. Given values are once, few, many or a class for expanded clones.

d_gene,j_gene,abundance,v_gene,CDR3nt,CDR3aa
-,TRBJ1-5,once,TRBV10-3,TGTGCCATCAGTGAGTGGGAGGGCTGGCAGCCCCAGCATTTT,CAISEWEGWQPQHF
TRBD1,TRBJ2-1,-,TRBV5-4,TGTGCCAGCAGCTACAGGACAGGGGGCGATGAGCAGTTCTTC,CASSYRTGGDEQFF
TRBD1,TRBJ2-5,-,TRBV28,TGTGCCAGCAGTTCCCGTCCGGGACAGGGGTTGGAGACCCAGTACTTC,CASSSRPGQGLETQYF
TRBD1,TRBJ2-4,-,TRBV4-2,TGTGCCAGCAGGCGTACCGGGACAGGGGGATCCAAAAACATTCAGTACTTC,CASRRTGTGGSKNIQYF
-,TRBJ2-3,once,TRBV7-9,TGTGCCAGCAGCTGGCTCCATGGTGATACGCAGTATTTT,CASSWLHGDTQYF
TRBD2,TRBJ2-2,-,TRBV7-3,TGTGCCAGCAGCCCTGCGGGGGGAACCGGGGAGCTGTTTTTT,CASSPAGGTGELFF
-,TRBJ2-3,-,TRBV9,TGTGCCAGCAGCGTAGGGGGCACAGATACGCAGTATTTT,CASSVGGTDTQYF
TRBD1,TRBJ1-5,-,TRBV28,TGTGCCAGCAGTTTAGGGGGGACAGGTCTTGATCAGCCCCAGCATTTT,CASSLGGTGLDQPQHF
-,TRBJ1-3,-,TRBV18,TGTGCCAGCTCACCTGGACAGCGAAGCTCTGGAAACACCATATATTTT,CASSPGQRSSGNTIYF
TRBD2,TRBJ2-5,-,TRBV9,TGTGCCAGCAGCGTAGGTGGGACTAGCGGTGGGACCCAGTACTTC,CASSVGGTSGGTQYF
-,TRBJ2-5,-,TRBV7-2,TGTGCCAGCAGGGTGGGACGACCCCAAGAGACCCAGTACTTC,CASRVGRPQETQYF
TRBD2,TRBJ2-1,-,TRBV6-1,TGTGCCAGCAGTGAAGGGATTTGGGGGGGTGAGCAGTTCTTC,CASSEGIWGGEQFF
-,TRBJ2-7,-,TRBV18,TGTGCCAGCTCACCAGGGGGATACGAGCAGTACTTC,CASSPGGYEQYF
-,TRBJ1-4,-,TRBV27,TGTGCCAGCAGTTTATTGAGGGGGTCAGGGAGGAAGGAACTGTTTTTT,CASSLLRGSGRKELFF
-,TRBJ1-4,-,TRBV5-6,TGTGCCAGCAACAGGGCCTCGGGGGGTAATGAAAAACTGTTTTTT,CASNRASGGNEKLFF
-,TRBJ1-2,-,TRBV6-6,TGTGCCAGCACCGGGCCGGGGCGCTATGGCTACACCTTC,CASTGPGRYGYTF
-,TRBJ2-5,-,TRBV10-3,TGTGCCATCAGGGGAGCCAAGGGCGACAGGGAGACCCAGTACTTC,CAIRGAKGDRETQYF
TRBD1,TRBJ2-7,-,TRBV2,TGTGCCAGCAGTTACCATGGACAGGGGGCGCGGGAGCAGTACTTC,CASSYHGQGAREQYF
TRBD2,TRBJ2-1,-,TRBV4-3,TGCGCCAGCAGCCAAGAGGGGGGGGGAATTGACAATGAGCAGTTCTTC,CASSQEGGGIDNEQFF
-,TRBJ2-7,once,TRBV28,TGTGCCAGCAGCCGCCCAGCTCACTCCTACGAGCAGTACTTC,CASSRPAHSYEQYF
-,TRBJ2-5,-,TRBV5-1,TGCGCCAGCAGCTTGGGGCGGGACGGGGCAGAGACCCAGTACTTC,CASSLGRDGAETQYF
-,TRBJ2-7,-,TRBV18,TGTGCCAGCTCGGCCCGTGGGGCCGAGCAGTACTTC,CASSARGAEQYF
-,TRBJ2-3,-,TRBV7-9,TGTGCCAGCAGCTTATGGAGGGATACGCAGTATTTT,CASSLWRDTQYF
-,TRBJ2-3,-,TRBV6-1,TGTGCCAGCAGTGGGCCCTTCAGCACAGATACGCAGTATTTT,CASSGPFSTDTQYF
TRBD1,TRBJ2-3,-,TRBV18,TGTGCCAGCTCACCCAGGGGGTCCGGGGAAGATACGCAGTATTTT,CASSPRGSGEDTQYF
-,TRBJ2-1,-,TRBV28,TGTGCCACCACCGGCAATGAGCAGTTCTTC,CATTGNEQFF
-,TRBJ1-4,-,TRBV19,TGTGCCAGTAGTATCCGGGGGCAAGCTAATGAAAAACTGTTTTTT,CASSIRGQANEKLFF
-,TRBJ2-2,-,TRBV19,TGTGCCAGTAGTTCGTGGGCGGGGAACACCGGGGAGCTGTTTTTT,CASSSWAGNTGELFF
-,TRBJ2-1,-,TRBV7-7,TGTGCCAGCAGCCCCCGGACTGCGGGTGAGCAGTTCTTC,CASSPRTAGEQFF
TRBD1,TRBJ1-4,-,TRBV14,TGTGCCAGCCGGGGTACAGGGGGGGAAAAACTGTTTTTT,CASRGTGGEKLFF
TRBD2,TRBJ2-1,once,TRBV4-3,TGCGCCAGCAGCCAAGGGCTAGCGGGAGGGCAGAACTACAATGAGCAGTTCTTC,CASSQGLAGGQNYNEQFF
TRBD2,TRBJ2-1,-,TRBV18,TGTGCCAGCTCACCGGTGGGACTAGCGGGCGCAAATGAGCAGTTCTTC,CASSPVGLAGANEQFF
-,TRBJ1-2,once,TRBV28,TGTGCCAGCAGCCCCTCCTTCGGGGGCTACACCTTC,CASSPSFGGYTF
-,TRBJ2-1,once,TRBV7-9,TGTGCCAGCAGCCCATCCTCGGGGGGCGGGAATGAGCAGTTCTTC,CASSPSSGGGNEQFF
-,TRBJ2-5,once,TRBV30,TGTGCCTGGAGTGCCCTGGGAGAGACCCAGTACTTC,CAWSALGETQYF
-,TRBJ2-7,-,TRBV7-8,TGTGCCAGCAGCTTAGGGGGGGGGCCCGGCTACGAGCAGTACTTC,CASSLGGGPGYEQYF
TRBD1,TRBJ2-1,-,TRBV15,TGTGCCACCAGCCGCGACAGGGGGGCCCACAATGAGCAGTTCTTC,CATSRDRGAHNEQFF
-,TRBJ1-2,few,TRBV7-2,TGTGCCAGCAGCCCGAGGGTCGGGAGTGAAGGCTACACCTTC,CASSPRVGSEGYTF
-,TRBJ1-5,-,TRBV10-3,TGTGCCATCAGTGAGGGGGGGTTTTCCGATCAGCCCCAGCATTTT,CAISEGGFSDQPQHF
-,TRBJ2-7,-,TRBV6-6,TGTGCCAGCAGTTACGGCGGACAGAGTCTGGAGCAGTACTTC,CASSYGGQSLEQYF
-,TRBJ1-2,-,TRBV4-3,TGCGCCAGCAGCCATACAGGGCAAAGTAACTATGGCTACACCTTC,CASSHTGQSNYGYTF
TRBD2,TRBJ2-5,-,TRBV6-1,TGTGCCAGCACCCTGACTAGCGGGGTTAAAGAGACCCAGTACTTC,CASTLTSGVKETQYF
-,TRBJ1-2,-,TRBV6-4,TGTGCCAGCAGTGACGGGGTTGGCTATGGCTACACCTTC,CASSDGVGYGYTF
-,TRBJ1-2,-,TRBV7-8,TGTGCCAGCAGCATCCAGGGCTATGGCTACACCTTC,CASSIQGYGYTF
TRBD2,TRBJ2-2,few,TRBV7-3,TGTGCCAGCAGCTCCCCCCCCGGGGCTAGCGGGGGCGCGAACACCGGGGAGCTGTTTTTT,CASSSPPGASGGANTGELFF
TRBD2,TRBJ2-1,-,TRBV19,TGTGCCAGTAGCCCCGGGACTAGCGGGAGGGGCCGCTCCTACAATGAGCAGTTCTTC,CASSPGTSGRGRSYNEQFF
-,TRBJ2-7,-,TRBV6-6,TGTGCCAGCAGTAACGGGGTAGAGGGGACCTTC,CASSNGVEGTF
-,TRBJ1-2,-,TRBV9,TGTGCCAGCAGCGTAGGGGCAGGCGTAGGGGGCTACACCTTC,CASSVGAGVGGYTF
-,TRBJ2-7,-,TRBV6-1,TGTGCCAGCAGGACCGGACCCACCTACGAGCAGTACTTC,CASRTGPTYEQYF
-,TRBJ1-1,few,TRBV30,TGTGCCTGGAGTGTCAACCTCGAGGCTTTCTTT,CAWSVNLEAFF
-,TRBJ2-7,-,TRBV9,TGTGCCAGCAGCGAGGGGAATGGGGTCTCCTACGAGCAGTACTTC,CASSEGNGVSYEQYF
TRBD1,TRBJ1-5,-,TRBV19,TGTGCCAGTAGTCCCCGGACAGGGGTTTATAGCAATCAGCCCCAGCATTTT,CASSPRTGVYSNQPQHF
-,TRBJ2-7,-,TRBV9,TGTGCCAGCAGCCCTAGGGGGTGGTACGAGCAGTACTTC,CASSPRGWYEQYF
-,TRBJ2-1,-,TRBV5-1,TGCGCCAGCAGCCCACGACAGAGAGGGGGCAATGAGCAGTTCTTC,CASSPRQRGGNEQFF
-,TRBJ1-4,-,TRBV4-2,TGTGCCAGCAGCCAGGGGGCAGCTAATGAAAAACTGTTTTTT,CASSQGAANEKLFF
TRBD1,TRBJ1-2,-,TRBV5-1,TGCGCCAGCACAACAGGGGTTGGTTATGGCTACACCTTC,CASTTGVGYGYTF
-,TRBJ1-1,few,TRBV7-2,TGTGCCAGCAGCCCAACCCCACAGCTGGGGGGCGGTGAAGCTTTCTTT,CASSPTPQLGGGEAFF
-,TRBJ2-5,-,TRBV18,TGTGCCAGCTCACGGGCAGAACAAGAGACCCAGTACTTC,CASSRAEQETQYF